This T cell receptor (beta chain) appears in the sequencing data of a study of radiation and T cells in renal cell carcinoma. Time point indicated: blood 2 weeks post-SBRT. The treatment was: 15 Gy SBRT to primary tumor, nephrectomy 4 weeks later. The CDR3 is made up of 16 amino acids. Only in-frame clones appear in the TCRdb table, and some are missing; sequencing was by immunoSEQ multiplex PCR. The data contain around 130,000 clones, roughly four fifths of them singletons. This TCR derives from a woman aged 55-70 years with renal cell carcinoma. The rearrangement uses TRBV21-1 and TRBJ1-4; no DNA check was done on the table's D call, TRBD1. TRBV21-1 is assigned pseudogene status. The sample consisted of blood, taken from a patient whose treatment included radiotherapy and nephrectomy. CDR3 residues: CASRYGQGATNEKLFF. CDR3 sequence (DNA): TGTGCCAGCAGATATGGGCAGGGCGCAACTAATGAAAAACTGTTTTTT.